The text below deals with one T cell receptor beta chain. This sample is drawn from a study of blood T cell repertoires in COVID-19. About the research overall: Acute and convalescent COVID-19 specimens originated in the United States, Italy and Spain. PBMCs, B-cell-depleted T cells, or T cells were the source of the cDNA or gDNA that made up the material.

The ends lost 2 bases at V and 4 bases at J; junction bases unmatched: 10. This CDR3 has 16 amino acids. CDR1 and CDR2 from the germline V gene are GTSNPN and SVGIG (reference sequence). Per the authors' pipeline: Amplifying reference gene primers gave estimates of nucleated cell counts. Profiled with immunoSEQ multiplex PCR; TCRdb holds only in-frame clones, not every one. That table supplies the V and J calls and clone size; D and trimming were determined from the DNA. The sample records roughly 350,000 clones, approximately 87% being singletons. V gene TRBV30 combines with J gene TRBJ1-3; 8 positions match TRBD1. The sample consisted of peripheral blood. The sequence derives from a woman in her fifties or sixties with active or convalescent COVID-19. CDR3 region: CAWSLRGLRVGNTIYF. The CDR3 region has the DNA TGTGCCTGGAGTCTCAGGGGGCTACGAGTCGGAAACACCATATATTTT. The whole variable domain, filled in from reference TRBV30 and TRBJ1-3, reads SQTIHQWPATLVQPVGSPLSLECTVEGTSNPNLYWYRQAAGRGLQLLFYSVGIGQISSEVPQNLSASRPQDRQFILSSKKLLLSDSGFYLCAWSLRGLRVGNTIYFGEGSWLTVV.